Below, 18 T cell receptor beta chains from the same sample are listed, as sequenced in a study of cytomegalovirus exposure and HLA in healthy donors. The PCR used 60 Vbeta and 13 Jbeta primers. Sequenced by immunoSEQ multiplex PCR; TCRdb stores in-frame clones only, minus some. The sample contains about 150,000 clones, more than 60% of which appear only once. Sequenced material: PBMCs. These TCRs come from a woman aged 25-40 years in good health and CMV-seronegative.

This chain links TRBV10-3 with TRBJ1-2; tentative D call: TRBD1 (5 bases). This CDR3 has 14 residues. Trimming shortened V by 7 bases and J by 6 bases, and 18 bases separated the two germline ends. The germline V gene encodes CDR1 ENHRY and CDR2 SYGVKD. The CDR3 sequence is CAIKPDTGVDGYTF. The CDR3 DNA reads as TGTGCCATCAAACCGGACACTGGGGTAGATGGCTACACCTTC.

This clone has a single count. The CDR3 here is CASSSLQAGQGNEKLFF. As DNA, the CDR3 is TGCGCCAGCAGCTCCCTTCAGGCGGGACAGGGGAATGAAAAACTGTTTTTT. The V call is TRBV5-1, the J call TRBJ1-4, with 10 nucleotides matching TRBD1. The V segment lost 3 bases and the J segment 5 bases; nucleotides outside the gene matches: 10. Per the germline V gene, CDR1 is SGHRS and CDR2 is YFSETQ. The CDR3 extends over 17 amino acids.

In nucleotides, the CDR3 is TGTGCCAGCAGCGTAGCTTCAGGGGGCTCCTACGAGCAGTACTTC. This encodes CASSVASGGSYEQYF. The V and J genes are TRBV9 and TRBJ2-7, with TRBD1 matching 7 bases. J lost 0 bases, V lost 0 bases, and 3 bases had no gene match. The CDR3 is 15 residues long. In germline, CDR1 is SGDLS, CDR2 YYNGEE.

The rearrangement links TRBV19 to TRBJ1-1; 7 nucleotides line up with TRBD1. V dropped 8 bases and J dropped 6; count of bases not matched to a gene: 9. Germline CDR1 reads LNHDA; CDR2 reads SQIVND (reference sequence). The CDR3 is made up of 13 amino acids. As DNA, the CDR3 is TGTGCCAGTCGACCCCGCCAGGGGGCTGAAGCTTTCTTT. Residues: CASRPRQGAEAFF.

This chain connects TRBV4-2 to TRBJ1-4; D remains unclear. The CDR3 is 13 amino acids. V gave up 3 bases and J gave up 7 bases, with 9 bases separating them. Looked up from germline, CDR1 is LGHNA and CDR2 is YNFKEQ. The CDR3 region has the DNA TGTGCCAGCAGCCACCGACTTTGTGAAAAACTGTTTTTT. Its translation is CASSHRLCEKLFF.

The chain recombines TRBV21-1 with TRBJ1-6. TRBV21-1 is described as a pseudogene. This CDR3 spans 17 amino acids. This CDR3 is CANYLNEASSYNSPLHF. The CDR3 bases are TGTGCCAACTACCTAAATGAAGCAAGCTCCTATAATTCACCCCTCCACTTT.

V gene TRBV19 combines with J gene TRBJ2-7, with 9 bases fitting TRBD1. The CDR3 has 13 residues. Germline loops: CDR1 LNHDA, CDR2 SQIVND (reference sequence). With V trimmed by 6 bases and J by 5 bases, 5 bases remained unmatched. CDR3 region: CASRGQGSHEQYF. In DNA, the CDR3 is TGTGCCAGTAGGGGACAGGGTAGCCACGAGCAGTACTTC.

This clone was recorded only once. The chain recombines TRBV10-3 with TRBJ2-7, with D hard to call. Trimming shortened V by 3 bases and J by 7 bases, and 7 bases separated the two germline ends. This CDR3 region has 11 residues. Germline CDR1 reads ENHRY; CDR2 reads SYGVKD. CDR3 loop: CAISDSREQYF. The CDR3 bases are TGTGCCATCAGTGATTCGCGGGAGCAGTACTTC.

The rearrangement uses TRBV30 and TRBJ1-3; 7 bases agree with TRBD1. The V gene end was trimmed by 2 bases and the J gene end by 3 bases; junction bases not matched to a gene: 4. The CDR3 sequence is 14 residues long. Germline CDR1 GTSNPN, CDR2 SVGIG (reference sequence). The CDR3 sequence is CAWSKGASGNTIYF. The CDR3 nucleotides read TGTGCCTGGAGTAAGGGGGCTAGTGGAAACACCATATATTTT.

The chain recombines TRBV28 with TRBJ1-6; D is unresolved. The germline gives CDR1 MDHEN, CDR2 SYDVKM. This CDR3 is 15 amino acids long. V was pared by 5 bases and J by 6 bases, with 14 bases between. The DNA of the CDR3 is TGTGCCAGCAGTAAGACTACGAGAGGTAATTCACCCCTCCACTTT. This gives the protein CASSKTTRGNSPLHF.

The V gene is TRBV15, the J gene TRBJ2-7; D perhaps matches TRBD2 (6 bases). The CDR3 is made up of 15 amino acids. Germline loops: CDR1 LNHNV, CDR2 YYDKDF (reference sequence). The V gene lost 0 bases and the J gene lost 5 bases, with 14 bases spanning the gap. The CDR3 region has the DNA TGTGCCACCAGCAGAGATACTAGTAGCGGTAACGAGCAGTACTTC. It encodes CATSRDTSSGNEQYF.

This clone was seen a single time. The CDR3 region is CASSRGKNQPQHF. DNA of the CDR3: TGTGCCAGCAGCAGGGGCAAGAATCAGCCCCAGCATTTT. The chain couples TRBV6-1 to TRBJ1-5, with a weak D call TRBD1 (6 bases). This CDR3 has 13 residues. The V end lost 6 bases, the J end lost 4 bases, and 10 bases lay between the germline ends. Germline loops: CDR1 MNHNS, CDR2 SASEGT.

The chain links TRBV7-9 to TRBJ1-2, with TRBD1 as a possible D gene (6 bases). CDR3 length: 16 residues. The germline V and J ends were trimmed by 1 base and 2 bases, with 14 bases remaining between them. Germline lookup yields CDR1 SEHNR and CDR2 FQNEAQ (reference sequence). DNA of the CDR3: TGTGCCAGCAGCTTAGGGTCAGGGGAGTCCAACTATGGCTACACCTTC. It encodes CASSLGSGESNYGYTF.

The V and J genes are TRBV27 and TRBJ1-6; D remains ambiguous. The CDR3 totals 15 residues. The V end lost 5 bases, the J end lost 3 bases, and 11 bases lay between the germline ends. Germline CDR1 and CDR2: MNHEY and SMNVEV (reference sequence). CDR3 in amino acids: CASSPWRDYNSPLHF. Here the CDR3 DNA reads TGTGCCAGCAGTCCGTGGAGGGACTATAATTCACCCCTCCACTTT.

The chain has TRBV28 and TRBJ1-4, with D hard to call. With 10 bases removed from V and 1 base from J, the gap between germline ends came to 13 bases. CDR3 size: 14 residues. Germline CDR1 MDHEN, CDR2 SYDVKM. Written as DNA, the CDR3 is TGTGCCACGGGAGATAGGATAACTAATGAAAAACTGTTTTTT. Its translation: CATGDRITNEKLFF.

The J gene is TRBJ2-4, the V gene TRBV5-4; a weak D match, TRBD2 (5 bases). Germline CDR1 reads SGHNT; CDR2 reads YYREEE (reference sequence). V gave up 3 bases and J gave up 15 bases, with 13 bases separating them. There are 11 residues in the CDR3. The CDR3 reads CASSSAPGRYF. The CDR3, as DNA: TGTGCCAGCAGCTCCGCCCCGGGGAGGTACTTC.

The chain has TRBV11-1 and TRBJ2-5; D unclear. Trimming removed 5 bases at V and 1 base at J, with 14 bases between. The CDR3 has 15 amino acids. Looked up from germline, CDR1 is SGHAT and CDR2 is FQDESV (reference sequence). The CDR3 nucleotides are TGTGCCAGCAGCCCGTGGGCAGACCCCCAAGAGACCCAGTACTTC. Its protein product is CASSPWADPQETQYF.

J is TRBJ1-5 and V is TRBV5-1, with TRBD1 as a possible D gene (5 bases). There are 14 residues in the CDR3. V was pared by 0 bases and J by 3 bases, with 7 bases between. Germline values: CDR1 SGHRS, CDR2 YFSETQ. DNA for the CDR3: TGCGCCAGCAGCTTGGGGGGGGTCAATCAGCCCCAGCATTTT. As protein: CASSLGGVNQPQHF.